One sample yielded the 18 T cell receptor beta chains listed below, sequenced in a study of tumor-infiltrating lymphocytes in oesophageal squamous cell carcinoma. TCRdb recomputed calls from the PCR reads with MiXCR, one row per CDR3 protein. Of some 17,000 distinct CDR3 sequences in the sample, about 50% are singletons; the top ten hold about 44%. The sequencing sample was made of normal esophageal tissue next to the tumor. The receptors shown here come from a female donor with esophageal squamous cell carcinoma.

The chain has TRBV2 and TRBJ1-3; D unresolved. V was pared by 2 bases and J by 0 bases, with 5 bases between. This CDR3 is 14 amino acids long. CDR1 and CDR2 (germline): SNHLY, FYNNEI. The CDR3 bases are TGTGCCAGCAGTGAATCAGTCTCTGGAAACACCATATATTTT. It translates to CASSESVSGNTIYF.

The chain links TRBV5-1 to TRBJ2-1; D unresolved. The CDR3 spans 15 residues. The V and J ends lost 0 bases and 9 bases respectively, with 16 bases between them. The germline V gene encodes CDR1 SGHRS and CDR2 YFSETQ. The CDR3 protein is CASSLEVAAIGEQFF. The CDR3 DNA sequence: TGCGCCAGCAGCTTGGAGGTCGCTGCGATAGGTGAGCAGTTCTTC.

The chain combines TRBV7-6 with TRBJ2-5; D gene unclear. The J call may be mistaken, given a closer DNA end match to TRBJ2-7. Germline loops: CDR1 SGHVS, CDR2 FNYEAQ. This CDR3 comprises 12 residues. The CDR3 loop is CASSTFRYEQYF. The CDR3, as DNA: TGTGCCAGCAGCACCTTCCGTTACGAGCAGTACTTC.

The CDR3: CASSVQGYTGELFF. The CDR3, as DNA: TGTGCCAGCAGCGTGCAGGGTTACACCGGGGAGCTGTTTTTT. The J gene is TRBJ2-2, the V gene TRBV11-2; a possible D gene is TRBD1 (5 bases). Germline CDR1 SGHAT, CDR2 FQNNGV. V lost 5 bases and J 3 bases, leaving 10 bases between the germline ends. The CDR3 contains 14 residues.

The chain couples TRBV11-3 to TRBJ2-4; 8 bases agree with TRBD2. The DNA end lines up better with TRBJ2-7; the J call may be wrong. The CDR3 is 14 residues long. From germline, CDR1 is SGHNT and CDR2 YENEEA. CDR3 in amino acids: CASSMRGLASEQYF. DNA of the CDR3: TGTGCCAGCAGCATGCGAGGACTAGCTAGCGAGCAGTACTTC.

V is TRBV6-6 and J is TRBJ2-5, with 7 bases that match TRBD1. The DNA end is more similar to TRBJ2-4, so the J call may be wrong. Germline V lookup: CDR1 MNHNY, CDR2 SVGAGI (reference sequence). The CDR3 is made up of 15 amino acids. CDR3 DNA: TGTGCCAGCAGTTACTCGTCAACAGGGGACAACATTCAGTACTTC. It is translated as CASSYSSTGDNIQYF.

This sequence joins TRBV28 and TRBJ2-1; 7 nucleotides align to TRBD2. Trimming at V came to 5 bases and at J to 7 bases, leaving 20 bases not matched to a gene. Germline V lookup: CDR1 MDHEN, CDR2 SYDVKM. The CDR3 sequence is 18 residues long. This CDR3 is CASSPRGAAGAAWNEQFF. DNA for the CDR3: TGTGCCAGCAGTCCCCGGGGAGCGGCGGGAGCGGCCTGGAATGAGCAGTTCTTC.

The rearrangement links TRBV7-6 to TRBJ1-2, with 12 bases matching TRBD2. The J call may not be correct, given that the DNA end is closer to TRBJ2-7. The CDR3 spans 16 residues. Germline-derived CDR1 and CDR2 are SGHVS and FNYEAQ. CDR3 in amino acids: CASSPYGTSGPYEQYF. CDR3 bases: TGTGCCAGCAGCCCTTATGGGACTAGCGGGCCCTACGAGCAGTACTTC.

This clonotype has a count of ten or more. The rearrangement links TRBV7-9 to TRBJ2-2; weak D call: TRBD2 (6 bases). Trimming pared 3 bases from V and 0 bases from J, leaving 11 bases between. Per the germline V gene, CDR1 is SEHNR and CDR2 is FQNEAQ (reference sequence). This CDR3 comprises 16 residues. The CDR3 nucleotides are TGTGCCAGCAGCTTTGGAGCGGGCACGAACACCGGGGAGCTGTTTTTT. It is translated as CASSFGAGTNTGELFF.

V and J are TRBV20-1 and TRBJ2-1, with 9 bases fitting TRBD2. The J call may be mistaken, given a closer DNA end match to TRBJ2-7. Germline-derived CDR1 and CDR2 are DFQATT and SNEGSKA (reference sequence). The CDR3 contains 14 residues. CDR3 loop: CSATAGGSLYEQYF. CDR3 sequence (DNA): TGCAGTGCTACAGCGGGGGGTTCACTCTACGAGCAGTACTTC.

This clonotype occurred many times. This chain uses TRBV11-1 with TRBJ2-5; D could derive from TRBD1 or TRBD2 (6 bases each). Trimming stripped 8 bases from V and 11 bases from J, with 30 bases between. The CDR3 is 16 amino acids. Germline CDR1 reads SGHAT; CDR2 reads FQDESV (reference sequence). This chain's CDR3 is CASGRPGVTGYNEQYF. CDR3 nucleotides: TGTGCCAGCGGAAGGCCGGGGGTAACAGGGTACAATGAGCAGTACTTC.

As for this clonotype: The conserved phenylalanine or tryptophan is not found at the CDR3 terminus, so this likely reflects a read error. The chain carries TRBV7-2 and TRBJ1-1; 7 nucleotides agree with TRBD1. This CDR3 has 14 residues. CDR1 SGHTA and CDR2 FQGNSA come from the germline V gene. V trimming: 3 bases; J trimming: 0 bases; junction bases outside the gene matches: 1. Written as DNA, the CDR3 is TGTGCCAGCAGCTTGGGACAGATGAACACTGAAGCTTTCTTA. Translated, it gives CASSLGQMNTEAFL.

The genes are TRBV7-2 and TRBJ2-6, with D possibly being TRBD2 (6 bases). The J call may be in error: the DNA end matches TRBJ2-7 better. This CDR3 has 13 residues. Germline-derived CDR1 and CDR2 are SGHTA and FQGNSA. The CDR3 sequence: CASSLGGPNEQYF. The DNA for the CDR3 is TGTGCCAGCAGCTTGGGGGGTCCCAACGAGCAGTACTTC.

This clonotype was detected once. The rearrangement joins TRBV7-3 to TRBJ2-7; 10 nucleotides line up with TRBD2. With the DNA end fitting TRBJ2-1 better, the J assignment may be wrong. Germline CDR1 and CDR2: SGHTA and FQGTGA. The CDR3 has 15 amino acids. CDR3 region: CASSFLAGAYNEQFF. CDR3 in DNA: TGTGCCAGCAGCTTCCTAGCGGGAGCCTACAATGAGCAGTTCTTC.

This clonotype was found a few times. The chain couples TRBV29-1 to TRBJ1-1; TRBD1 aligns across 10 bases. The CDR3 has 13 amino acids. Germline V CDR1 and CDR2: SQVTM, ANQGSEA. J was trimmed by 5 bases and V by 7 bases; bases with no gene match: 7. The CDR3 DNA reads TGCAGCGCCCGGGACAGGGGTGGGACTGAAGCTTTCTTT. Amino acid sequence: CSARDRGGTEAFF.

This sequence joins TRBV7-3 and TRBJ2-5; TRBD1 is a possible D gene (7 bases). The assigned J gene may be wrong: the sequence end matches TRBJ2-1 better. The V gene's germline CDR1 is SGHTA and CDR2 FQGTGA. The CDR3 is 19 residues long. CDR3 amino acids: CASSPGQMWSGMTGAEQFF. The CDR3 DNA is TGTGCCAGCAGCCCGGGACAGATGTGGTCAGGGATGACGGGGGCTGAGCAGTTCTTC.

In the case of this clonotype: The CDR3 does not close with the conserved phenylalanine or tryptophan, likely indicating a read error. The DNA is left out, because the CDR3 cannot be placed on it with certainty; the CDR3 is given as TCRdb lists it. This chain uses TRBV6-5 with TRBJ2-6; the table's D gene call, TRBD1, was not cross checked with the DNA. The germline CDR1 and CDR2 sequences are MNHEY and SVGAGI. The CDR3 spans 20 residues, counting both ends. CDR3 region: CASSRDQIQGPGGNIQYFGA.

About this clonotype itself: This CDR3 is missing its conserved last phenylalanine or tryptophan, likely due to a read error. Because the CDR3's place on the DNA is in doubt, the DNA is left out and the CDR3 is given as listed by TCRdb. CDR3 sequence: CAIGTEYNSPLHFGN. This sequence joins TRBV10-3 and TRBJ2-5; TRBD1 reflects the table's D call only, with no check against the DNA. Germline CDR1 and CDR2: ENHRY and SYGVKD. With termini counted, the CDR3 has 15 amino acids.